Listed below are T cell receptor beta chains from one sample, sequenced in a study of cytomegalovirus exposure and HLA in healthy donors. The method was immunoSEQ multiplex PCR; TCRdb's version includes in-frame clones alone and lacks a portion of them. The sample lists roughly 160,000 clones, approximately 81% occurring once. The specimen sequenced was PBMCs. Receptor source: a boy aged 2-9 years in good health and CMV-seronegative. Each CDR3 is given with its conserved first and last residue. Fields, in order: V gene, clone size, D gene, J gene, CDR3 protein, CDR3 DNA. D genes are given only for firm matches. A clone size is listed for some rows: how often the clone was seen (once, few, many), or a class if it is expanded.

v_gene: TRBV9
abundance: .
d_gene: TRBD1
j_gene: TRBJ2-1
CDR3aa: CASSPRDRERYNEQFF
CDR3nt: TGTGCCAGCAGCCCTCGGGACAGGGAACGATACAATGAGCAGTTCTTC

v_gene: TRBV9
abundance: .
d_gene: .
j_gene: TRBJ1-1
CDR3aa: CASSVAHRVTEAFF
CDR3nt: TGTGCCAGCAGCGTAGCACACCGGGTCACTGAAGCTTTCTTT

v_gene: TRBV28
abundance: few
d_gene: .
j_gene: TRBJ1-2
CDR3aa: CASSFFYQRNGYTF
CDR3nt: TGTGCCAGCAGTTTTTTCTACCAGCGTAATGGCTACACCTTC

v_gene: TRBV28
abundance: .
d_gene: TRBD2
j_gene: TRBJ2-4
CDR3aa: CASSQGLAGGRNIQYF
CDR3nt: TGTGCCAGCAGTCAGGGACTAGCGGGAGGTAGGAACATTCAGTACTTC

v_gene: TRBV28
abundance: few
d_gene: TRBD1
j_gene: TRBJ1-5
CDR3aa: CASSLLQGNQPQHF
CDR3nt: TGTGCCAGCAGTCTGTTACAGGGGAATCAGCCCCAGCATTTT

v_gene: TRBV30
abundance: .
d_gene: TRBD1
j_gene: TRBJ1-3
CDR3aa: CAWYGQGTGNTIYF
CDR3nt: TGTGCCTGGTACGGACAGGGTACTGGAAACACCATATATTTT

v_gene: TRBV6-1
abundance: .
d_gene: .
j_gene: TRBJ2-3
CDR3aa: CASRDRISDTQYF
CDR3nt: TGTGCCAGCAGAGACAGGATATCAGATACGCAGTATTTT

v_gene: TRBV2
abundance: .
d_gene: .
j_gene: TRBJ2-5
CDR3aa: CATRGDRQETQYF
CDR3nt: TGTGCCACCAGGGGGGACAGACAAGAGACCCAGTACTTC

v_gene: TRBV5-1
abundance: .
d_gene: TRBD1
j_gene: TRBJ2-5
CDR3aa: CASSPTLRTGQETQYF
CDR3nt: TGCGCCAGCAGCCCCACACTGCGGACAGGGCAAGAGACCCAGTACTTC

v_gene: TRBV4-1
abundance: .
d_gene: .
j_gene: TRBJ2-4
CDR3aa: CASSQDKGHKAENIQYF
CDR3nt: TGCGCCAGCAGCCAAGATAAGGGACACAAAGCCGAAAACATTCAGTACTTC

v_gene: TRBV28
abundance: .
d_gene: TRBD2
j_gene: TRBJ2-5
CDR3aa: CASSSVGGGQETQYF
CDR3nt: TGTGCCAGCAGCTCGGTGGGCGGGGGCCAAGAGACCCAGTACTTC

v_gene: TRBV5-1
abundance: .
d_gene: .
j_gene: TRBJ2-3
CDR3aa: CASRGFGGTDTQYF
CDR3nt: TGCGCCAGCCGCGGATTCGGCGGTACAGATACGCAGTATTTT

v_gene: TRBV6-1
abundance: .
d_gene: .
j_gene: TRBJ2-7
CDR3aa: CASSEPPSWQYF
CDR3nt: TGTGCCAGCAGTGAACCCCCGAGTTGGCAGTACTTC

v_gene: TRBV6-4
abundance: .
d_gene: TRBD1
j_gene: TRBJ2-6
CDR3aa: CASRGQAGANVLTF
CDR3nt: TGTGCCAGCAGGGGACAGGCTGGGGCCAACGTCCTGACTTTC

v_gene: TRBV11-2
abundance: .
d_gene: TRBD2
j_gene: TRBJ2-1
CDR3aa: CASSLGTSGLNEQFF
CDR3nt: TGTGCCAGCAGCTTAGGGACTAGCGGTCTCAATGAGCAGTTCTTC

v_gene: TRBV16
abundance: .
d_gene: TRBD2
j_gene: TRBJ2-7
CDR3aa: CASSYGTSGRNEQYF
CDR3nt: TGTGCCAGCAGCTATGGGACTAGCGGGAGAAACGAGCAGTACTTC

v_gene: TRBV5-1
abundance: .
d_gene: .
j_gene: TRBJ1-2
CDR3aa: CASSWGWGPNYGYTF
CDR3nt: TGCGCCAGCAGCTGGGGTTGGGGGCCCAACTATGGCTACACCTTC

v_gene: TRBV2
abundance: once
d_gene: .
j_gene: TRBJ1-1
CDR3aa: CASTVAYGTEAFF
CDR3nt: TGTGCCAGCACAGTAGCGTATGGCACTGAAGCTTTCTTT

v_gene: TRBV18
abundance: .
d_gene: TRBD1
j_gene: TRBJ2-5
CDR3aa: CASSRRQGMETQYF
CDR3nt: TGTGCCAGCTCCCGAAGACAGGGGATGGAGACCCAGTACTTC

v_gene: TRBV27
abundance: .
d_gene: .
j_gene: TRBJ2-6
CDR3aa: CASSKDPGGPSGANVLTF
CDR3nt: TGTGCCAGCAGTAAGGACCCCGGGGGGCCCTCTGGGGCCAACGTCCTGACTTTC

v_gene: TRBV19
abundance: .
d_gene: .
j_gene: TRBJ1-1
CDR3aa: CASSQGMNTEAFF
CDR3nt: TGTGCCAGTAGTCAGGGCATGAACACTGAAGCTTTCTTT

v_gene: TRBV4-1
abundance: .
d_gene: .
j_gene: TRBJ2-7
CDR3aa: CASSQGPTDPYEQYF
CDR3nt: TGCGCCAGCAGCCAGGGGCCGACAGATCCCTACGAGCAGTACTTC

v_gene: TRBV18
abundance: .
d_gene: .
j_gene: TRBJ2-1
CDR3aa: CASSPVFNGRVPSEQFF
CDR3nt: TGTGCCAGCTCACCCGTATTTAATGGGCGGGTCCCGAGTGAGCAGTTCTTC

v_gene: TRBV5-6
abundance: .
d_gene: TRBD1
j_gene: TRBJ2-7
CDR3aa: CASSPTRTGFSYEQYF
CDR3nt: TGTGCCAGCAGCCCAACCAGGACAGGATTCTCCTACGAGCAGTACTTC

v_gene: TRBV20-1
abundance: .
d_gene: TRBD2
j_gene: TRBJ2-1
CDR3aa: CSARDREAFF
CDR3nt: TGCAGTGCTAGAGATCGGGAGGCATTCTTC

v_gene: TRBV5-5
abundance: .
d_gene: .
j_gene: TRBJ2-5
CDR3aa: CASSLVQGGQYF
CDR3nt: TGTGCCAGCAGCTTGGTTCAGGGGGGCCAGTACTTC

v_gene: TRBV7-2
abundance: .
d_gene: .
j_gene: TRBJ1-2
CDR3aa: CASSLGQHYGYTF
CDR3nt: TGTGCCAGCAGCTTAGGACAGCACTATGGCTACACCTTC

v_gene: TRBV28
abundance: .
d_gene: TRBD1
j_gene: TRBJ1-3
CDR3aa: CASSDRVDGNTIYF
CDR3nt: TGTGCCAGCAGTGACAGGGTGGACGGAAACACCATATATTTT

v_gene: TRBV18
abundance: .
d_gene: .
j_gene: TRBJ2-2
CDR3aa: CASSPVRTVLNTGELFF
CDR3nt: TGTGCCAGCTCACCAGTTCGGACAGTGCTGAACACCGGGGAGCTGTTTTTT

v_gene: TRBV6-5
abundance: .
d_gene: .
j_gene: TRBJ2-2
CDR3aa: CASRRTPNTGELFF
CDR3nt: TGTGCCAGCAGGAGGACTCCTAACACCGGGGAGCTGTTTTTT

v_gene: TRBV10-3
abundance: .
d_gene: .
j_gene: TRBJ2-7
CDR3aa: CAISESNAGTYEQYF
CDR3nt: TGTGCCATCAGTGAGTCGAACGCGGGTACCTACGAGCAGTACTTC

v_gene: TRBV5-4
abundance: .
d_gene: TRBD2
j_gene: TRBJ2-5
CDR3aa: CASSRGERGVQETQYF
CDR3nt: TGTGCCAGCAGCCGGGGGGAGCGGGGAGTCCAAGAGACCCAGTACTTC

v_gene: TRBV9
abundance: .
d_gene: TRBD2
j_gene: TRBJ2-5
CDR3aa: CASSPGLAGFQETQYF
CDR3nt: TGTGCCAGCAGCCCGGGACTAGCGGGGTTCCAAGAGACCCAGTACTTC

v_gene: TRBV28
abundance: once
d_gene: .
j_gene: TRBJ1-5
CDR3aa: CASSPGGGNQPQHF
CDR3nt: TGTGCCAGCAGCCCGGGGGGGGGTAATCAGCCCCAGCATTTT

v_gene: TRBV30
abundance: .
d_gene: TRBD2
j_gene: TRBJ2-1
CDR3aa: CAWSGTSGSTMKQFF
CDR3nt: TGTGCCTGGAGTGGGACTAGCGGGAGTACAATGAAGCAGTTCTTC

v_gene: TRBV6-1
abundance: few
d_gene: .
j_gene: TRBJ1-4
CDR3aa: CASSEGQGGEKLFF
CDR3nt: TGTGCCAGCAGTGAAGGGCAGGGAGGTGAAAAACTGTTTTTT

v_gene: TRBV28
abundance: .
d_gene: .
j_gene: TRBJ1-1
CDR3aa: CASSSPWAGGSTEAFF
CDR3nt: TGTGCCAGCAGTTCCCCTTGGGCGGGAGGAAGTACTGAAGCTTTCTTT

v_gene: TRBV28
abundance: .
d_gene: .
j_gene: TRBJ2-7
CDR3aa: CASTAGQVQYEQYF
CDR3nt: TGTGCCAGCACAGCAGGGCAGGTTCAGTACGAGCAGTACTTC

v_gene: TRBV18
abundance: .
d_gene: .
j_gene: TRBJ2-6
CDR3aa: CASLGEAQGANVLTF
CDR3nt: TGTGCCAGCTTAGGGGAGGCCCAGGGGGCCAACGTCCTGACTTTC

v_gene: TRBV5-1
abundance: once
d_gene: TRBD2
j_gene: TRBJ2-2
CDR3aa: CASSLDLAGPNTGELFF
CDR3nt: TGCGCCAGCAGCTTGGACCTAGCGGGGCCGAACACCGGGGAGCTGTTTTTT

v_gene: TRBV6-1
abundance: .
d_gene: .
j_gene: TRBJ1-1
CDR3aa: CASSSSRVGDTEAFF
CDR3nt: TGTGCCAGCAGCTCTTCCAGGGTTGGAGACACTGAAGCTTTCTTT

v_gene: TRBV7-6
abundance: .
d_gene: TRBD2
j_gene: TRBJ2-5
CDR3aa: CASSQAQRGGRGETQYF
CDR3nt: TGTGCCAGCAGCCAAGCTCAGCGGGGGGGGAGGGGAGAGACCCAGTACTTC

v_gene: TRBV28
abundance: few
d_gene: TRBD1
j_gene: TRBJ1-6
CDR3aa: CASSPSDRDDSPLHF
CDR3nt: TGTGCCAGCAGTCCATCCGACAGGGACGATTCACCCCTCCACTTT

v_gene: TRBV6-4
abundance: once
d_gene: .
j_gene: TRBJ2-1
CDR3aa: CASSEGEYNEQFF
CDR3nt: TGTGCCAGCAGTGAAGGAGAGTACAATGAGCAGTTCTTC

v_gene: TRBV30
abundance: .
d_gene: .
j_gene: TRBJ2-1
CDR3aa: CAWRGGSYNEQFF
CDR3nt: TGTGCCTGGCGAGGGGGCTCCTACAATGAGCAGTTCTTC

v_gene: TRBV6-6
abundance: .
d_gene: TRBD1
j_gene: TRBJ1-5
CDR3aa: CASSSGTGAGNQPQHF
CDR3nt: TGTGCCAGCAGTTCCGGGACAGGGGCCGGCAATCAGCCCCAGCATTTT

v_gene: TRBV14
abundance: .
d_gene: .
j_gene: TRBJ2-7
CDR3aa: CASSQDHLGRVLSYEQYF
CDR3nt: TGTGCCAGCAGCCAAGATCATCTAGGCAGAGTCTTATCCTACGAGCAGTACTTC

v_gene: TRBV6-1
abundance: .
d_gene: .
j_gene: TRBJ1-2
CDR3aa: CAGKDSHYGYTF
CDR3nt: TGTGCCGGCAAAGACAGTCACTATGGCTACACCTTC

v_gene: TRBV28
abundance: few
d_gene: .
j_gene: TRBJ2-7
CDR3aa: CASSLEGTTYEQYF
CDR3nt: TGTGCCAGCAGTTTAGAGGGTACTACCTACGAGCAGTACTTC

v_gene: TRBV30
abundance: .
d_gene: .
j_gene: TRBJ2-2
CDR3aa: CAWILNTGELFF
CDR3nt: TGTGCCTGGATATTAAACACCGGGGAGCTGTTTTTT

v_gene: TRBV19
abundance: .
d_gene: TRBD1
j_gene: TRBJ1-2
CDR3aa: CASSRGIGYTF
CDR3nt: TGTGCCAGTAGCAGGGGGATCGGCTACACCTTC

v_gene: TRBV6-1
abundance: .
d_gene: TRBD2
j_gene: TRBJ2-1
CDR3aa: CASTLGTSGGAKTLF
CDR3nt: TGTGCCAGCACCCTCGGCACTAGCGGGGGGGCCAAAACGCTCTTC

v_gene: TRBV5-1
abundance: .
d_gene: TRBD1
j_gene: TRBJ1-3
CDR3aa: CASSLMGQGFSGNTIYF
CDR3nt: TGCGCCAGCAGCTTGATGGGACAGGGTTTCTCTGGAAACACCATATATTTT

v_gene: TRBV18
abundance: .
d_gene: TRBD2
j_gene: TRBJ2-3
CDR3aa: CASSLGGAGKVYTDTQYF
CDR3nt: TGTGCCAGCTCCCTCGGGGGAGCGGGGAAAGTTTACACAGATACGCAGTATTTT

v_gene: TRBV2
abundance: .
d_gene: TRBD1
j_gene: TRBJ2-6
CDR3aa: CASSGGGAGANVLTF
CDR3nt: TGTGCCAGCAGTGGAGGGGGCGCTGGGGCCAACGTCCTGACTTTC